This entry describes one T cell receptor (beta chain). The antigen remains unidentified. This specimen belongs to a study of identical twins. General study points: An excess of low generation probability was shown by twin-shared out-of-frame alpha sequences. Models predicted less out-of-frame TCR alpha sharing in monozygotic twins than was found. The more abundant beta clonotypes in cord blood had fewer insertions, and memory repertoires did not show this.

The CDR3 has 18 amino acids. Germline-derived CDR1 and CDR2 are MNHEY and SVGEGT. V was clipped by 2 bases and J by 0 bases; unmatched bases: 10. Unique molecular identifiers were in the cDNA, with template-switch universal primer binding. One entry per CDR3 protein results from TCRdb running MiXCR on the 5' RACE reads. In the table there are 1.5 million to 2 million distinct CDR3 sequences, about 30% of which are singletons. The chain joins TRBV6-2 or TRBV6-3 to TRBJ2-1, with 7 bases aligning to TRBD2. The clonotype was recovered from a newborn girl in good health. The specimen was cord blood. CDR3 protein: CASSYPREPKYSYNEQFF. CDR3 nucleotide sequence: TGTGCCAGCAGTTACCCGCGGGAGCCCAAGTACTCCTACAATGAGCAGTTCTTC.